This T cell receptor (beta chain) was found in a study of blood T cells in healthy people across ages. Germline CDR1 DFQATT, CDR2 SNEGSKA (reference sequence). The V end was cut by 5 bases, the J end by 0 bases, with 17 bases between. The CDR3 runs 16 residues. A second PCR, run for roughly 7 to 11 cycles, used a sample-barcoded 5' primer plus a J-beta primer mix. TCRdb passed the 5' RACE reads through MiXCR, listing each CDR3 protein once. The repertoire has about 1.8 million distinct CDR3 sequences, about 50% of them found once; the top ten carry around 2.1%. Sample: blood. The gene calls are TRBV20-1 and TRBJ2-1; the D gene is possibly TRBD1 (6 bases). This sequence originates from a middle-aged woman in good health. The CDR3 loop is CSAQSDSRSSYNEQFF. CDR3 bases: TGCAGTGCTCAATCGGACAGCAGAAGCTCCTACAATGAGCAGTTCTTC.